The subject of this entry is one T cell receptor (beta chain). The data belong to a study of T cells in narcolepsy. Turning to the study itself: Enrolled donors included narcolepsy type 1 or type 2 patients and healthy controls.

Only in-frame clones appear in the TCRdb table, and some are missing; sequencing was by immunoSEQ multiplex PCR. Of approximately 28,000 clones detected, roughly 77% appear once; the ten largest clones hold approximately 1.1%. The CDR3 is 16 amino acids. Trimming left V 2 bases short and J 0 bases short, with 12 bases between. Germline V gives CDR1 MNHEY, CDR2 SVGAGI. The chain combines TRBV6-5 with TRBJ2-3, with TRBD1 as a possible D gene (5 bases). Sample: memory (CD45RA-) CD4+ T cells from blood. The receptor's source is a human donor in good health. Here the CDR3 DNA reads TGTGCCAGCAGTTACGGGGCCCTAGGGAGCACAGATACGCAGTATTTT. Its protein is CASSYGALGSTDTQYF.